The next 21 T cell receptor beta chains were all read from a single sample in a study of shared clonotypes between healthy human individuals (dated by TCRdb to about 2020). Libraries were prepared through the immunoSEQ multiplex PCR assay. The table comes from immuneACCESS by way of TCRdb, which keeps in-frame sequences with V and J called. Part of the clones is missing from these tables; in studies checked, under half for an unresolved V gene and the rest for unknown reasons. This sample holds roughly 2.2 million clones; approximately 95% were observed only once. The ten most abundant clones make up under 0.45% of the sample. The sequencing input was naive CD4+ T cells from PBMCs. The cell subset or site label on this specimen signifies: CD45RA+ positively selected. The origin of the receptors is a man aged 18-30 years in good health. Some clones in this sample may be carry-over from other donors' samples.

This clone was seen only a few times. Within the sample, other DNA sequences also encode this same CDR3. The V call is TRBV4-1, the J call TRBJ2-5; D gene uncertain. Germline V gene sequence: CDR1 MGHRA, CDR2 YSYEKL. The CDR3 runs 13 residues. V was pared by 3 bases and J by 5 bases, with 10 bases between. CDR3: CASSQLSVETQYF. CDR3 sequence (DNA): TGCGCCAGCAGCCAGTTGTCGGTCGAGACCCAGTACTTC.

The V gene is TRBV30, the J gene TRBJ2-7, with a weak D call TRBD1 (6 bases). Trimming removed 0 bases from V and 2 bases from J, with 8 bases in between. CDR3 length: 13 residues. Germline V gene lookup returns CDR1 GTSNPN and CDR2 SVGIG (reference sequence). CDR3 protein: CAWSVKGAYEQYF. The CDR3 DNA reads TGTGCCTGGAGTGTAAAGGGGGCCTACGAGCAGTACTTC.

This chain uses TRBV23-1 with TRBJ2-7; 9 bases match TRBD2. TRBV23-1 is recorded as an ORF, its role being uncertain. With 4 bases clipped from V and 0 bases from J, the junction kept 22 bases outside the gene matches. The CDR3 spans 21 residues. The CDR3 DNA follows: TGCGCCAGCAGTCTAAATGGATGGCGGGAGGGCCTCCCGACGAGCTCCTACGAGCAGTACTTC. Translating gives CASSLNGWREGLPTSSYEQYF.

J is TRBJ1-2 and V is TRBV5-4; D gene unclear. Trimming removed 4 bases from V and 4 bases from J, with 17 bases in between. CDR3 length equals 15 residues. The germline V gene has CDR1 SGHNT and CDR2 YYREEE (reference sequence). CDR3: CASSPPGLWTYGYTF. In DNA form, the CDR3 reads TGTGCCAGCAGCCCGCCGGGTCTTTGGACCTATGGCTACACCTTC.

The chain links TRBV5-1 to TRBJ2-3; 7 nucleotides agree with TRBD2. Germline-derived CDR1 and CDR2 are SGHRS and YFSETQ. The ends lost 7 bases at V and 6 bases at J; junction bases unmatched: 8. This CDR3 comprises 13 residues. CDR3 region: CASGNREGDTQYF. The CDR3 DNA is TGCGCCAGCGGGAATAGGGAGGGCGATACGCAGTATTTT.

The rearrangement uses TRBV27 and TRBJ1-1; 7 nucleotides match TRBD1. The germline V gene has CDR1 MNHEY and CDR2 SMNVEV (reference sequence). The CDR3 spans 15 residues. The junction had 12 bases not matched to a gene; V was cut back by 5 bases and J by 6 bases. The CDR3 DNA reads as TGTGCCAGCAGTGCGACACAGGGGTTTAGGGCTGAAGCTTTCTTT. This translates into CASSATQGFRAEAFF.

The genes are TRBV6-1 and TRBJ1-1, with D possibly TRBD1 on 5 matching bases. CDR3 length: 15 residues. Germline V gene sequence: CDR1 MNHNS, CDR2 SASEGT. With 0 bases removed from V and 10 bases from J, the gap between germline ends came to 18 bases. CDR3 nucleotides: TGTGCCAGCAGTGAAGCCTATAGGGGATCCCAGGGAGCTTTCTTT. It yields the protein CASSEAYRGSQGAFF.

The gene calls are TRBV5-8 and TRBJ1-3; D gene uncertain. V was shortened by 4 bases and J by 0 bases, with 8 bases between the two germline ends. CDR1 is SGHTS and CDR2 is YDEGEE in the germline V gene. This CDR3 comprises 14 residues. The CDR3 is CASSGRVSGNTIYF. As DNA, the CDR3 is TGTGCCAGCAGCGGCAGAGTCTCTGGAAACACCATATATTTT. The variable domain in full, with the rest retrieved from reference TRBV5-8 and TRBJ1-3, is EAGVTQSPTHLIKTRGQQATLRCSPISGHTSVYWYQQALGLGLQFLLWYDEGEERNRGNFPPRFSGRQFPNYSSELNVNALELEDSALYLCASSGRVSGNTIYFGEGSWLTVV.

The chain has TRBV11-2 and TRBJ2-7; perhaps TRBD1 as D (5 bases). The CDR3 contains 16 residues. Looked up from germline, CDR1 is SGHAT and CDR2 is FQNNGV. The germline V and J ends were trimmed by 0 bases and 3 bases, with 15 bases remaining between them. CDR3 coding DNA: TGTGCCAGCAGCTTAGAGGCAGGGTACCGACACTACGAGCAGTACTTC. Translation: CASSLEAGYRHYEQYF.

A single count supports this clone. The genes are TRBV25-1 and TRBJ2-3; D possibly matches TRBD1 or TRBD2 (5 bases each). V gave up 4 bases and J gave up 2 bases, with 10 bases separating them. Germline V gives CDR1 MGHDK, CDR2 SYGVNS. CDR3 length: 14 amino acids. In nucleotides, the CDR3 is TGTGCCAGCAGTGGACTCGGGGCCACAGATACGCAGTATTTT. This sequence encodes CASSGLGATDTQYF.

This rearrangement joins TRBV5-1 to TRBJ2-7, with TRBD1 as a possible D gene (7 bases). Trimming left V 1 base short and J 4 bases short, with 15 bases between. CDR3 length: 15 amino acids. Germline CDR1 SGHRS, CDR2 YFSETQ. For the CDR3, the DNA is TGCGCCAGCAGCTTGTTTGGCAGGGGGGAATACGAGCAGTACTTC. Protein: CASSLFGRGEYEQYF.

The genes are TRBV18 and TRBJ2-5, with D hard to call. V was trimmed by 6 bases and J by 10 bases, leaving 21 bases between them. This CDR3 region has 14 residues. From germline, CDR1 is KGHSH and CDR2 LQKENI. The CDR3 region has the DNA TGTGCCAGCTCCTCGACGGACCTCCCCGTTGGCCAGTACTTC. Its translation: CASSSTDLPVGQYF.

The chain employs TRBV27 and TRBJ2-5, with D possibly being TRBD1 (6 bases). The CDR3 has 15 amino acids. Germline CDR1 and CDR2: MNHEY and SMNVEV (reference sequence). With 6 bases removed from V and 6 bases from J, the gap between germline ends came to 20 bases. CDR3 protein: CASSLGQPPSQTQYF. The CDR3 DNA follows: TGTGCCAGCAGCCTTGGACAGCCCCCGTCGCAGACCCAGTACTTC.

The chain couples TRBV5-4 to TRBJ2-1; 9 bases fit TRBD2. V shed 4 bases and J 7 bases; nucleotides not matched to a gene: 6. Looked up from germline, CDR1 is SGHNT and CDR2 is YYREEE (reference sequence). The CDR3 contains 14 residues. The CDR3 bases are TGTGCCAGCAGCGGGAGGGGACTAGCAAATGAGCAGTTCTTC. Translating gives CASSGRGLANEQFF.

This chain joins TRBV28 and TRBJ2-2; D is undetermined. The CDR3 covers 10 residues. Germline loops: CDR1 MDHEN, CDR2 SYDVKM. V dropped 8 bases and J dropped 7 bases, with 5 bases sitting between them. CDR3: CASGRGELFF. CDR3 nucleotides: TGTGCCAGCGGCCGCGGGGAGCTGTTTTTT.

V is TRBV29-1 and J is TRBJ2-1, with D possibly TRBD1 on 5 matching bases. Germline assignment: CDR1 SQVTM and CDR2 ANQGSEA. Trimming shortened V by 4 bases and J by 0 bases, and 10 bases separated the two germline ends. The CDR3 length is 14 residues. In DNA form, the CDR3 reads TGCAGCGTTGTCAGGGATCGCTCCTACAATGAGCAGTTCTTC. This encodes CSVVRDRSYNEQFF.

V and J are TRBV6-6 and TRBJ2-1; D could derive from TRBD1 or TRBD2 (5 bases each). The CDR3 loop spans 16 amino acids. Germline V gene data show CDR1 as MNHNY and CDR2 as SVGAGI (reference sequence). Trimming took off 6 bases at V and 3 bases at J, with 18 bases between the two ends. The CDR3 reads CASRRSRDGFYNEQFF. In nucleotides, the CDR3 is TGTGCCAGCAGACGCTCCCGGGACGGGTTCTACAATGAGCAGTTCTTC.

The gene calls are TRBV9 and TRBJ2-7; 11 nucleotides line up with TRBD2. Trimming removed 3 bases from V and 10 bases from J; junction bases left unmatched: 3. The CDR3 covers 12 residues. Germline CDR1 SGDLS, CDR2 YYNGEE. This CDR3 reads CASSAGTSGQYF. The DNA for the CDR3 is TGTGCCAGCAGCGCCGGGACTAGCGGACAGTACTTC. The full variable domain, its missing parts supplied by reference TRBV9 and TRBJ2-7, is DSGVTQTPKHLITATGQRVTLRCSPRSGDLSVYWYQQSLDQGLQFLIQYYNGEERAKGNILERFSAQQFPDLHSELNLSSLELGDSALYFCASSAGTSGQYFGPGTRLTVT.

This chain uses TRBV27 with TRBJ2-7; tentative D call: TRBD1 (5 bases). Trimming removed 4 bases at V and 5 bases at J, with 9 bases between. The germline gives CDR1 MNHEY, CDR2 SMNVEV (reference sequence). The CDR3 has 12 amino acids. CDR3 region: CASSSQGNEQYF. The CDR3 DNA follows: TGTGCCAGCAGTTCGCAGGGTAACGAGCAGTACTTC.

V usage is TRBV5-6 and J usage is TRBJ1-2; D is unclear. From germline, CDR1 is SGHDT and CDR2 YYEEEE. The CDR3 runs 12 residues. Between the trimmed V and J ends, which lost 0 bases and 8 bases, there was a span of 8 bases. CDR3 sequence reads: CASSLGQSGYTF. The DNA for the CDR3 is TGTGCCAGCAGCTTGGGCCAGTCGGGCTACACCTTC. The full variable domain, its missing parts supplied by reference TRBV5-6 and TRBJ1-2, is DAGVTQSPTHLIKTRGQQVTLRCSPKSGHDTVSWYQQALGQGPQFIFQYYEEEERQRGNFPDRFSGHQFPNYSSELNVNALLLGDSALYLCASSLGQSGYTFGSGTRLTVV.

The sample holds one count of this clone. The chain recombines TRBV5-6 with TRBJ2-7; weak D call: TRBD1 (5 bases). The V end was cut by 0 bases, the J end by 4 bases, with 11 bases between. From germline, CDR1 is SGHDT and CDR2 YYEEEE. This CDR3 is 14 amino acids long. The DNA of the CDR3 is TGTGCCAGCAGCTTGGGACAGAACGCTTACGAGCAGTACTTC. Translation: CASSLGQNAYEQYF.